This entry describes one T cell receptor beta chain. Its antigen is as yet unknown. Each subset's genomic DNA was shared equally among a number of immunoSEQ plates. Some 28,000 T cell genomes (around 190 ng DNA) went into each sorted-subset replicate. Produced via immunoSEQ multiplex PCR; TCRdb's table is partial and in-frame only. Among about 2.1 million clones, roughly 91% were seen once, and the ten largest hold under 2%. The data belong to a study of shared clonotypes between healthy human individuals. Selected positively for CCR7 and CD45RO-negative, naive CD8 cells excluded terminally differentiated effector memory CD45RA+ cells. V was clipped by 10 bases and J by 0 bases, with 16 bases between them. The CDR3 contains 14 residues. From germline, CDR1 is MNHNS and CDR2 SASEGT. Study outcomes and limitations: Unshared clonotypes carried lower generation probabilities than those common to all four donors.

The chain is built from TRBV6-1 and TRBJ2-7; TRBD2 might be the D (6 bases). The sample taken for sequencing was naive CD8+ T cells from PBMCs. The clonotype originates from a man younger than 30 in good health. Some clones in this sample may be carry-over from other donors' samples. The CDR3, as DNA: TGTGCCATACTCCCGGGACTCAGCTCCTACGAGCAGTACTTC. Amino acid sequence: CAILPGLSSYEQYF.